The 30 T cell receptor beta chains presented below share a single source sample, sequenced in a study of shared clonotypes between healthy human individuals. Data came from immunoSEQ multiplex PCR; TCRdb stores just in-frame clones and leaves some out. The table lists about 2.1 million clones, around 93% of them singletons. Naivety among CD8 cells was defined by CD45RO negativity and positive CCR7 selection, thereby excluding terminally differentiated effector memory CD45RA+ cells. The specimen sequenced was naive CD8+ T cells from PBMCs. The source is a man aged 18 to 30 in good health. Some clones in this sample may be carry-over from other donors' samples.

V gene TRBV28 combines with J gene TRBJ1-1, with a possible D match to TRBD1 (6 bases). V was trimmed by 7 bases and J by 1 base, leaving 13 bases between them. The CDR3 is made up of 14 amino acids. Per the germline V gene, CDR1 is MDHEN and CDR2 is SYDVKM. The CDR3 loop reads CASTLRGGNTEAFF. The CDR3 DNA reads as TGTGCCAGCACTCTGAGGGGGGGGAACACTGAAGCTTTCTTT. Full variable domain (missing parts from reference TRBV28 and TRBJ1-1): DVKVTQSSRYLVKRTGEKVFLECVQDMDHENMFWYRQDPGLGLRLIYFSYDVKMKEKGDIPEGYSVSREKKERFSLILESASTNQTSMYLCASTLRGGNTEAFFGQGTRLTVV.

The chain joins TRBV9 to TRBJ2-2; unclear D gene. V was clipped by 0 bases and J by 1 base, with 13 bases between them. The CDR3 is 17 amino acids. CDR1 SGDLS and CDR2 YYNGEE come from the germline V gene. The CDR3 loop reads CASSVARQHGNTGELFF. The DNA for the CDR3 is TGTGCCAGCAGCGTAGCCAGGCAGCACGGGAACACCGGGGAGCTGTTTTTT.

This chain uses TRBV11-2 with TRBJ1-5; no clear D. V lost 1 base, J lost 5 bases, and 6 bases lay in between. Germline CDR1 and CDR2: SGHAT and FQNNGV. The CDR3 length is 13 residues. The CDR3 reads CASSLGRYQPQHF. CDR3 bases: TGTGCCAGCAGCTTAGGGCGGTATCAGCCCCAGCATTTT.

About this clone itself: Other DNA sequences in the sample encode the same CDR3. The chain links TRBV9 to TRBJ2-1, with D perhaps TRBD2 (6 bases). V was shortened by 5 bases and J by 1 base, with 7 bases between the two germline ends. This CDR3 is 13 amino acids long. Germline CDR1 is SGDLS and CDR2 is YYNGEE. DNA of the CDR3: TGTGCCAGCAGTGGGGGGTCCTACAATGAGCAGTTCTTC. Encoded protein: CASSGGSYNEQFF.

The gene calls are TRBV13 and TRBJ2-1; either TRBD1 or TRBD2 may fit D (5 bases each). V was trimmed by 5 bases and J by 2 bases, leaving 16 bases between them. CDR1 is PRHDT, CDR2 FYEKMQ, per germline (reference sequence). The CDR3 length is 16 residues. CDR3 in amino acids: CASSPRGGGPYNEQFF. The CDR3, as DNA: TGTGCCAGCAGCCCCCGTGGTGGGGGACCCTACAATGAGCAGTTCTTC.

Worth noting for this clone: The germline gene is not matched at one end of the junction; a read error may be the cause. This CDR3 is also generated by other DNA sequences in the sample. J is TRBJ2-1 and V is TRBV28, with D unresolved. The germline V gene has CDR1 MDHEN and CDR2 SYDVKM. This CDR3 has 13 residues. CDR3 region: CASSLYSYNEQFF. CDR3 DNA sequence: TGTGCCAGCAGCTTATACAGTTACAATGAGCAGTTCTTC. Full variable domain (outside the CDR3, taken from reference TRBV28 and TRBJ2-1): DVKVTQSSRYLVKRTGEKVFLECVQDMDHENMFWYRQDPGLGLRLIYFSYDVKMKEKGDIPEGYSVSREKKERFSLILESASTNQTSMYLCASSLYSYNEQFFGPGTRLTVL.

This rearrangement joins TRBV4-1 to TRBJ2-7; 7 bases are shared with TRBD1. The trim removed 3 bases at V and 2 bases at J, leaving 4 bases unmatched. The CDR3 runs 14 residues. The V gene's germline CDR1 is MGHRA and CDR2 YSYEKL. CDR3 sequence reads: CASSHTTGTYEQYF. CDR3 DNA: TGCGCCAGCAGCCACACGACAGGGACCTACGAGCAGTACTTC.

This chain joins TRBV28 and TRBJ1-4; D possibly corresponds to TRBD1 (5 bases). The CDR3 is 15 residues long. Germline assignment: CDR1 MDHEN and CDR2 SYDVKM. V lost 6 bases and J 2 bases, leaving 13 bases between the germline ends. CDR3 nucleotide sequence: TGTGCCAGCAGCCCCCTGGACAATACTAATGAAAAACTGTTTTTT. It yields the protein CASSPLDNTNEKLFF.

J is TRBJ1-3 and V is TRBV11-2, with 10 positions matching TRBD1. Germline CDR1 and CDR2: SGHAT and FQNNGV. This CDR3 has 15 residues. J gave up 8 bases and V 6 bases, and 10 bases lay outside the gene matches. The CDR3 here is CASSSDRGLSYTIYF. CDR3 sequence (DNA): TGTGCCAGCAGTTCCGACAGGGGGCTGAGTTACACCATATATTTT.

This chain links TRBV10-3 with TRBJ2-3, with TRBD1 identical over 7 bases. V trimming: 3 bases; J trimming: 0 bases; junction bases outside the gene matches: 6. This CDR3 contains 16 residues. Germline-derived CDR1 and CDR2 are ENHRY and SYGVKD. The CDR3 DNA reads TGTGCCATCAGTGACCTAGGGACAGTTAGCACAGATACGCAGTATTTT. Its protein product is CAISDLGTVSTDTQYF.

V gene TRBV4-1 combines with J gene TRBJ2-2; 10 bases are shared with TRBD1. The V and J ends lost 4 bases and 5 bases, in that order; junction bases with no gene match: 13. Per the germline V gene, CDR1 is MGHRA and CDR2 is YSYEKL. The length of the CDR3 is 18 residues. CDR3 sequence: CASSPRTGGRLGTGELFF. The CDR3 DNA reads as TGCGCCAGCAGCCCCAGGACAGGGGGGCGATTGGGGACCGGGGAGCTGTTTTTT.

V is TRBV11-2 and J is TRBJ2-7; D not certain. Trimming left V 3 bases short and J 2 bases short, with 11 bases between. The CDR3 has 14 amino acids. Per germline, CDR1 SGHAT and CDR2 FQNNGV. The CDR3 protein is CASSFAPSAYEQYF. Written as DNA, the CDR3 is TGTGCCAGCAGCTTCGCCCCGTCAGCCTACGAGCAGTACTTC.

In the case of this clone: Other DNA sequences in the sample encode the same CDR3. This sequence joins TRBV5-4 and TRBJ1-2; D remains unclear. CDR1 and CDR2 (germline): SGHNT, YYREEE (reference sequence). CDR3 length: 13 amino acids. The V end was cut by 1 base, the J end by 0 bases, with 4 bases between. The DNA of the CDR3 is TGTGCCAGCAGCTTGCGTTCTAACTATGGCTACACCTTC. It is translated as CASSLRSNYGYTF.

This clone was recorded once. The chain has TRBV4-1 and TRBJ2-1; D remains ambiguous. This CDR3 spans 16 amino acids. Germline CDR1 is MGHRA and CDR2 is YSYEKL. The V gene lost 1 base and the J gene lost 5 bases, with 15 bases spanning the gap. This CDR3 reads CASSQGPPGLDNEQFF. The CDR3 nucleotides read TGCGCCAGCAGCCAAGGCCCCCCCGGGTTGGACAATGAGCAGTTCTTC.

Notes on this clone: Different DNA sequences within this sample yield the same CDR3. The chain employs TRBV11-2 and TRBJ2-7; D is unresolved. From germline, CDR1 is SGHAT and CDR2 FQNNGV. The CDR3 covers 12 residues. V was cut by 2 bases and J by 5 bases, with 7 bases left in between. The CDR3 loop reads CASSLFPHEQYF. The CDR3 nucleotides read TGTGCCAGCAGCTTATTTCCCCACGAGCAGTACTTC.

J is TRBJ2-7 and V is TRBV6-5; possible D gene TRBD1, 5 bases. V lost 2 bases to trimming and J lost 0 bases, with 11 bases between them. Germline CDR1 reads MNHEY; CDR2 reads SVGAGI. The CDR3 runs to 15 residues. The CDR3 coding sequence is TGTGCCAGCAGTTACACCGACAGCCACTCCTACGAGCAGTACTTC. Its translation: CASSYTDSHSYEQYF.

There are a few counts of this clone. The rearrangement links TRBV7-9 to TRBJ1-2, with D uncertain. Trimming left V 1 base short and J 7 bases short, with 7 bases between. The germline CDR1 and CDR2 sequences are SEHNR and FQNEAQ (reference sequence). The CDR3 has 12 amino acids. The CDR3 bases are TGTGCCAGCAGCTTAGGTATCGTTGGCTACACCTTC. The encoded protein is CASSLGIVGYTF.

About this clone: This sample also contains other DNA sequences that code for the same CDR3. The gene calls are TRBV5-1 and TRBJ2-7; D perhaps matches TRBD2 (5 bases). This CDR3 has 15 amino acids. Trimming shortened V by 0 bases and J by 1 base, and 11 bases separated the two germline ends. The V gene's germline CDR1 is SGHRS and CDR2 YFSETQ. The CDR3 DNA reads TGCGCCAGCAGCTTGGCCCTAGCTGGGTCCTACGAGCAGTACTTC. This codes for CASSLALAGSYEQYF.

The chain recombines TRBV2 with TRBJ2-2; the match to TRBD1 covers 9 bases. Unmatched junction bases numbered 16, after V lost 7 bases and J lost 1 base. Germline V lookup: CDR1 SNHLY, CDR2 FYNNEI. This CDR3 is 19 amino acids long. The DNA for the CDR3 is TGTGCCAGCATAAGAATGAGGACAGGGGAAACCCTGAACACCGGGGAGCTGTTTTTT. It is translated as CASIRMRTGETLNTGELFF. Filled out from reference TRBV2 and TRBJ2-2, the complete variable domain reads EPEVTQTPSHQVTQMGQEVILRCVPISNHLYFYWYRQILGQKVEFLVSFYNNEISEKSEIFDDQFSVERPDGSNFTLKIRSTKLEDSAMYFCASIRMRTGETLNTGELFFGEGSRLTVL.

The V gene is TRBV28, the J gene TRBJ2-5, with a possible D match to TRBD2 (6 bases). V dropped 5 bases and J dropped 0 bases, with 16 bases sitting between them. Looked up from germline, CDR1 is MDHEN and CDR2 is SYDVKM. This CDR3 is built from 16 residues. CDR3 sequence (DNA): TGTGCCAGCAGTGCACTAGCCAGCCCTTACCAAGAGACCCAGTACTTC. This sequence encodes CASSALASPYQETQYF. The complete variable domain, with remaining parts taken from reference TRBV28 and TRBJ2-5, reads DVKVTQSSRYLVKRTGEKVFLECVQDMDHENMFWYRQDPGLGLRLIYFSYDVKMKEKGDIPEGYSVSREKKERFSLILESASTNQTSMYLCASSALASPYQETQYFGPGTRLLVL.

The J gene is TRBJ2-1, the V gene TRBV7-9; the match to TRBD2 covers 14 bases. Losses at the gene ends were 2 bases for V and 3 bases for J; bases not matched to a gene: 9. In germline, CDR1 is SEHNR, CDR2 FQNEAQ (reference sequence). The CDR3 totals 19 residues. This CDR3 is CASSLPGTSGRLGYNEQFF. The DNA for the CDR3 is TGTGCCAGCAGCTTACCCGGGACTAGCGGGAGATTGGGCTACAATGAGCAGTTCTTC. The full variable domain, rest sourced from reference TRBV7-9 and TRBJ2-1, is DTGVSQNPRHKITKRGQNVTFRCDPISEHNRLYWYRQTLGQGPEFLTYFQNEAQLEKSRLLSDRFSAERPKGSFSTLEIQRTEQGDSAMYLCASSLPGTSGRLGYNEQFFGPGTRLTVL.

This clone was counted once. V usage is TRBV2 and J usage is TRBJ2-7; D gene unclear. Germline V gene data show CDR1 as SNHLY and CDR2 as FYNNEI. V was shortened by 4 bases and J by 0 bases, with 13 bases between the two germline ends. CDR3 length equals 15 residues. CDR3 nucleotide sequence: TGTGCCAGCAGTGGAGATTTGCCTAGCTCCTACGAGCAGTACTTC. Translation gives CASSGDLPSSYEQYF.

The chain carries TRBV29-1 and TRBJ2-2; D is uncertain. V lost 7 bases and J lost 6, with 12 bases in between. CDR3 length equals 12 residues. CDR1 and CDR2 from the germline V gene are SQVTM and ANQGSEA. In DNA form, the CDR3 reads TGCAGCGCGAAACGCTCCTCCGGGGAGCTGTTTTTT. Protein sequence: CSAKRSSGELFF.

The chain couples TRBV10-2 to TRBJ1-2; 9 positions match TRBD1. V shed 2 bases, J shed 2 bases, and the junction held 0 bases outside the gene matches. CDR1 WSHSY and CDR2 SAAADI come from the germline V gene. This CDR3 region has 14 residues. Here the CDR3 reads CASSETGGNYGYTF. In nucleotides, the CDR3 is TGCGCCAGCAGTGAGACAGGGGGCAACTATGGCTACACCTTC.

The rearrangement links TRBV4-3 to TRBJ2-7, with 13 bases fitting TRBD2. The CDR3 contains 18 residues. Germline V gives CDR1 LGHNA, CDR2 YSLEER. J gave up 5 bases and V 0 bases, and 10 bases lay outside the gene matches. The CDR3 region is CASSQELAGGSGYDEQYF. The CDR3 coding sequence is TGCGCCAGCAGCCAAGAACTAGCGGGAGGGTCTGGATACGACGAGCAGTACTTC.

The chain is built from TRBV27 and TRBJ2-1; 9 bases align to TRBD1. V trimming: 6 bases; J trimming: 4 bases; junction bases outside the gene matches: 4. Germline assignment: CDR1 MNHEY and CDR2 SMNVEV (reference sequence). The CDR3 is 14 amino acids. The DNA of the CDR3 is TGTGCCAGCAGGTGGACAGGGGCGTACAATGAGCAGTTCTTC. Amino acids: CASRWTGAYNEQFF.

This chain uses TRBV29-1 with TRBJ2-7; D uncertain. V shed 5 bases and J shed 4 bases, with 12 bases lying between them. Germline values: CDR1 SQVTM, CDR2 ANQGSEA. This CDR3 comprises 12 residues. The CDR3: CSVNGDQYEQYF. Written as DNA, the CDR3 is TGCAGCGTTAATGGGGATCAATACGAGCAGTACTTC.

This sequence joins TRBV7-8 and TRBJ1-1; D is uncertain. V shed 7 bases and J shed 1 base, with 16 bases lying between them. CDR1 SGHVS and CDR2 FQNEAQ come from the germline V gene. The CDR3 totals 15 residues. The CDR3 bases are TGTGCCAGCACCCCTTCCCAGCTGGGGAACACTGAAGCTTTCTTT. Translation gives CASTPSQLGNTEAFF.

As regards this clone: Other DNA sequences in this sample translate to the same CDR3. J is TRBJ2-7 and V is TRBV27, with D possibly TRBD1 on 6 matching bases. The CDR3 spans 13 residues. The V end lost 3 bases, the J end lost 4 bases, and 10 bases lay between the germline ends. Per the germline V gene, CDR1 is MNHEY and CDR2 is SMNVEV (reference sequence). CDR3 in DNA: TGTGCCAGCAGTTTTCAGGGGAATTACGAGCAGTACTTC. It is translated as CASSFQGNYEQYF.

V is TRBV4-1 and J is TRBJ2-1; TRBD2 agrees at 8 bases. Unmatched junction bases numbered 10, after V lost 4 bases and J lost 5 bases. CDR1 is MGHRA and CDR2 is YSYEKL in the germline V gene. The CDR3 runs to 16 residues. The CDR3: CASSPRVGREDNEQFF. For the CDR3, the DNA is TGCGCCAGCAGCCCCCGGGTAGGGCGGGAGGACAATGAGCAGTTCTTC.